This record covers a single T cell receptor beta chain. What it binds is unknown. An overlapping HIV-1 Gag peptide pool stimulated these cells at 0.75 to 1 ug/peptide/mL. CD40L/CD69 double-negative CD45RO-high memory CD4+ T cells were collected. Sequencing used immunoSEQ version 4 in survey mode. Only in-frame clones appear in the TCRdb table, and some are missing; sequencing was by immunoSEQ multiplex PCR. The sample consists of more than 30,000 clones, approximately 80% of them appearing once. Germline-derived CDR1 and CDR2 are MNHNS and SASEGT. The CDR3 has 11 amino acids. V gave up 8 bases and J gave up 7 bases, with 9 bases separating them. The data stem from a study of persistence of HIV-infected CD4 T cells. Whole-study results and caveats: CMV- and Gag-responding cells had lower TCRbeta richness than CD3/CD28-responding cells.

This TCR was recovered from an adult woman with HIV who was CMV-seropositive. The chain recombines TRBV6-1 with TRBJ1-5; D might be TRBD1 (5 bases). This specimen was CD4+ T cells sorted from PBMCs after roughly 18-hour stimulation, taken from a patient who received antiretroviral therapy. CDR3 sequence reads: CASGAGQPQHF. The CDR3 DNA reads as TGTGCCAGCGGGGCAGGGCAGCCCCAGCATTTT.